This T cell receptor beta chain was captured by sequencing in a study of Ad26.COV2.S vaccination and SARS-CoV-2 variants. CDR3 length: 16 amino acids. In germline, CDR1 is MGHRA, CDR2 YSYEKL. V was pared by 2 bases and J by 8 bases, with 21 bases between. Treatment reported: roughly 20 received Ad26.COV2.S at low or high dose, single or two shots; 5 received placebo; per-sample allocation not given. Day 63 after the first vaccine or placebo injection was the time point for sampling. Immunization relied on an Ad26 vector, which expressed Wuhan-strain SARS-CoV-2 spike. There are a few counts of this clone. Here immunoSEQ multiplex PCR was the method, and the copy in TCRdb shows in-frame clones only, minus some. The sample carries under 300,000 clones, approximately 88% recorded once.

The origin of this receptor is a person between 18 and 65 years old who received the Ad26.COV2.S COVID-19 vaccine or a placebo. Sequenced material: peripheral blood, taken in a trial of Ad26.COV2.S vaccine versus placebo. The chain joins TRBV4-1 to TRBJ1-2; D is possibly TRBD1 (5 bases). CDR3 loop: CASSQTSIGAGWGYTF. The CDR3 coding sequence is TGCGCCAGCAGCCAAACGAGTATCGGGGCAGGGTGGGGCTACACCTTC.